This section outlines one TCR beta chain sequence together with its context. Its target is unknown. The template for TCR beta VDJ and CDR3 sequence profiling was genomic DNA. TCRdb reanalysed the reads using MiXCR and keeps one entry per CDR3 protein. The table records around 200,000 distinct CDR3 sequences, 50% to 70% of them present only once. This specimen belongs to a study of CD8+CD57+ T cells in acquired aplastic anemia. General observations from the study: Both patients and controls carried the same twenty-nine CD8+ CDR3 sequences.

Germline CDR1 reads DFQATT; CDR2 reads SNEGSKA (reference sequence). CDR3 size: 13 residues. The ends were cut back, 2 bases at V and 3 bases at J, with 7 bases in the middle. Those patients picked for sequencing had displayed CD8+CD57+ cell expansion on flow cytometry. The rearrangement joins TRBV20-1 to TRBJ1-4, with a tentative D call TRBD1 (5 bases). The sequencing sample was made of sorted CD4+, CD8+, or CD8+CD57+ T cells (not recorded which) from PBMCs. This clonotype was sampled from a human donor with aplastic anemia. Here the CDR3 reads CSARMGANEKLFF. The DNA of the CDR3 is TGCAGTGCTAGAATGGGGGCTAATGAAAAACTGTTTTTT.